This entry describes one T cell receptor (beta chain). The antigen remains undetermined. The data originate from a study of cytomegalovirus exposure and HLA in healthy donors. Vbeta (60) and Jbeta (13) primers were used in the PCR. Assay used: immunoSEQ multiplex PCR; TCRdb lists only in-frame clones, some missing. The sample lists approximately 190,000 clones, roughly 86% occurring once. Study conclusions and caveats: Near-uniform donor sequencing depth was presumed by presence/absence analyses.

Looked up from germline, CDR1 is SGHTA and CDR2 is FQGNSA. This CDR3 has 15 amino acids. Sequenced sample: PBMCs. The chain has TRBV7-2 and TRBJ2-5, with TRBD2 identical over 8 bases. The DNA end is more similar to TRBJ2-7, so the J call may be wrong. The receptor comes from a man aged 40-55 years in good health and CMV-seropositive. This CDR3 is CASSQAGGGAYEQYF. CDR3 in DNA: TGTGCCAGCAGCCAGGCGGGAGGAGGGGCCTACGAGCAGTACTTC.